The 8 T cell receptor beta chains below come from one sample, sequenced in a study of cytomegalovirus exposure and HLA in healthy donors. Use of 60 Vbeta and 13 Jbeta primers characterized the PCR. Generated by immunoSEQ multiplex PCR, the TCRdb table keeps only in-frame clones and is missing some. Of about 100,000 clones listed, 81% are singletons. The sequencing sample was made of PBMCs. The receptors here all came from a woman between 65 and 79 years old in good health and CMV-seropositive.

Worth noting for this clone: The sample carries other DNA sequences with the same CDR3. The chain carries TRBV6-5 and TRBJ1-2, with TRBD1 matching 8 bases. Germline CDR1 reads MNHEY; CDR2 reads SVGAGI. The CDR3 contains 14 residues. V lost 4 bases to trimming and J lost 5 bases; unmatched junction nucleotides: 6. CDR3 residues: CASSLDRGGYGYTF. The CDR3 nucleotides read TGTGCCAGCAGTTTAGACAGGGGAGGGTATGGCTACACCTTC.

The chain uses TRBV19 and TRBJ2-1; TRBD2 aligns across 12 bases. The CDR3 covers 19 residues. V shed 5 bases, J shed 9 bases, and the junction held 20 bases outside the gene matches. The germline V gene has CDR1 LNHDA and CDR2 SQIVND (reference sequence). Written as DNA, the CDR3 is TGTGCCAGTAGTTTTGGACTGATTTCCGGGACTAGCGGGTGGGCTGAGCAGTTCTTC. Its protein is CASSFGLISGTSGWAEQFF.

J is TRBJ2-5 and V is TRBV10-2, with 8 bases matching TRBD1. Trimming took 6 bases from V and 5 from J; bases not matched to a gene: 14. Germline V lookup: CDR1 WSHSY, CDR2 SAAADI. The CDR3 sequence is 16 residues long. CDR3 sequence: CASRAQLTGARETQYF. The CDR3 nucleotides read TGCGCCAGCAGGGCGCAATTGACAGGGGCGAGGGAGACCCAGTACTTC.

This clone was picked up one time. The rearrangement joins TRBV19 to TRBJ2-1; 7 nucleotides align to TRBD2. V was clipped by 3 bases and J by 5 bases; unmatched bases: 7. Germline V CDR1 and CDR2: LNHDA, SQIVND (reference sequence). The CDR3 sequence is 15 residues long. The CDR3 is CASSIPGGGNNEQFF. Here the CDR3 DNA reads TGTGCCAGTAGTATCCCGGGAGGAGGGAACAATGAGCAGTTCTTC.

CDR3 coding DNA: TGTGCCAGCAGCCTTAGAAGCGTCGGGGAGCTGTTTTTT. This encodes CASSLRSVGELFF. The chain couples TRBV7-2 to TRBJ2-2; D remains ambiguous. V was pared by 5 bases and J by 7 bases, with 11 bases between. CDR1 SGHTA and CDR2 FQGNSA come from the germline V gene. The CDR3 covers 13 residues.

The V gene is TRBV4-1, the J gene TRBJ2-7; TRBD1 matches 7 bases. CDR1 and CDR2 (germline): MGHRA, YSYEKL. The CDR3 loop spans 16 amino acids. Trimming removed 1 base from V and 1 base from J; junction bases left unmatched: 7. CDR3 in DNA: TGCGCCAGCAGCCAAGGGTACGGGACAGCGTCCTACGAGCAGTACTTC. It translates to CASSQGYGTASYEQYF.

The chain combines TRBV18 with TRBJ1-5; TRBD1 matches 9 bases. Germline V CDR1 and CDR2: KGHSH, LQKENI. V dropped 4 bases and J dropped 4; count of bases not matched to a gene: 2. The CDR3 runs 14 residues. The CDR3 here is CASSRTGDNQPQHF. CDR3 nucleotides: TGTGCCAGCTCACGGACAGGGGATAATCAGCCCCAGCATTTT.

V usage is TRBV11-2 and J usage is TRBJ2-1; 14 bases are shared with TRBD2. In germline, CDR1 is SGHAT, CDR2 FQNNGV. The CDR3 sequence is 18 residues long. V lost 5 bases to trimming and J lost 2 bases; unmatched junction nucleotides: 8. Here the CDR3 DNA reads TGTGCCAGCAGCCAAGGACTAGCGGGAGGTCTGGCCTACAATGAGCAGTTCTTC. This gives the protein CASSQGLAGGLAYNEQFF.